The 7 T cell receptor beta chains listed next were all sequenced from one sample in a study of cytomegalovirus exposure and HLA in healthy donors (dated by TCRdb to about 2017). Library construction relied on the immunoSEQ multiplex PCR assay. For the multiplex PCR, a mixture combining 60 forward primers for TCR Vbeta segments and 13 reverse primers for TCR Jbeta segments was used. The source is immuneACCESS, and TCRdb retained only in-frame sequences with V and J called. Part of the clones is not carried over; for the studies checked, unresolved V genes explain less than half of this, and the remainder is unexplained. In this sample the table shows more than 100,000 clones, about three quarters of which occur a single time. The ten most abundant clones make up around 28% of the sample. Sequencing was done on a sample of PBMCs. The receptors derive from a man between 60 and 75 years old in good health and CMV-seropositive.

The chain recombines TRBV28 with TRBJ1-2; D gene unclear. The CDR3 sequence is 14 residues long. Trimming stripped 6 bases from V and 4 bases from J, with 15 bases between. Germline V lookup: CDR1 MDHEN, CDR2 SYDVKM. The CDR3 region has the DNA TGTGCCAGCAGGGATTCGAGGTCGGTCTATGGCTACACCTTC. It codes for CASRDSRSVYGYTF.

This clone was counted only a few times. This chain joins TRBV5-1 and TRBJ2-7; TRBD2 aligns across 8 bases. Germline V gives CDR1 SGHRS, CDR2 YFSETQ. J was trimmed by 2 bases and V by 3 bases; bases with no gene match: 7. The CDR3 length is 15 residues. CDR3 residues: CASSSLSGSPYEQYF. DNA for the CDR3: TGCGCCAGCAGCTCCTTAAGCGGGAGTCCCTACGAGCAGTACTTC.

The CDR3 DNA sequence: TGTGCCAGCAGTTTAAACCTAGCGGGGGGCTCCTACAATGAGCAGTTCTTC. Amino acids: CASSLNLAGGSYNEQFF. This sequence joins TRBV27 and TRBJ2-1, with 11 nucleotides matching TRBD2. Per germline, CDR1 MNHEY and CDR2 SMNVEV (reference sequence). The CDR3 runs to 17 residues. Trimming cost V 2 bases and J 0 bases; bases outside gene matches: 3.

This clone was recorded only once. J is TRBJ2-1 and V is TRBV4-2, with D tentatively TRBD2 (5 bases). V was shortened by 10 bases and J by 9 bases, with 16 bases between the two germline ends. This CDR3 comprises 12 residues. Looked up from germline, CDR1 is LGHNA and CDR2 is YNFKEQ. CDR3 coding DNA: TGTGCCATCGGAGGCCAGGTCGGTGAGCAGTTCTTC. Translation: CAIGGQVGEQFF.

This chain connects TRBV5-6 to TRBJ1-1; no clear D gene. The CDR3 contains 11 residues. V gave up 6 bases and J gave up 7 bases, with 10 bases separating them. Germline-derived CDR1 and CDR2 are SGHDT and YYEEEE. CDR3 protein: CASTYRGEAFF. CDR3 bases: TGTGCCAGCACCTATCGGGGTGAAGCTTTCTTT.

The gene calls are TRBV18 and TRBJ1-2; no clear D. The CDR3 loop spans 15 amino acids. CDR1 KGHSH and CDR2 LQKENI come from the germline V gene. V lost 3 bases and J 3 bases, leaving 14 bases between the germline ends. CDR3 DNA: TGTGCCAGCTCACCGGGCCCGGCTTATGACTATGGCTACACCTTC. Protein sequence: CASSPGPAYDYGYTF.

This chain connects TRBV7-3 to TRBJ2-5; D gene unclear. The germline gives CDR1 SGHTA, CDR2 FQGTGA. The CDR3 extends over 15 amino acids. V shed 1 base and J shed 5 bases, with 14 bases lying between them. The CDR3 coding sequence is TGTGCCAGCAGCTTAATCCCAGGCCCTCAGGAGACCCAGTACTTC. Residues: CASSLIPGPQETQYF.